Each of the 15 T cell receptor beta chains below was sequenced from the same sample in a study of OX40 agonist ivuxolimab in advanced cancers. The protocol was immunoSEQ multiplex PCR, while the TCRdb copy is restricted to in-frame clones and leaves out a portion. The data contain about 32,000 clones, about four fifths of them singletons. Specimen: CD4+ or CD8+ T cells sorted from blood, collected in a trial of the OX40 agonist ivuxolimab. The receptors shown here come from an adult with an advanced solid tumor such as melanoma, head and neck, liver or kidney cancer.

In its sample, this clone was seen once. This sequence joins TRBV5-1 and TRBJ2-3, with TRBD2 identical over 13 bases. The CDR3 extends over 12 amino acids. Looked up from germline, CDR1 is SGHRS and CDR2 is YFSETQ. Losses at the gene ends were 2 bases for V and 14 bases for J; bases not matched to a gene: 2. The CDR3 spells CASSLLAGGLYF. The CDR3 DNA reads TGCGCCAGCAGCTTACTAGCGGGAGGGCTGTATTTT. The full variable domain, its missing parts supplied by reference TRBV5-1 and TRBJ2-3, is KAGVTQTPRYLIKTRGQQVTLSCSPISGHRSVSWYQQTPGQGLQFLFEYFSETQRNKGNFPGRFSGRQFSNSRSEMNVSTLELGDSALYLCASSLLAGGLYFGPGTRLTVL.

The CDR3 spells CASSYGDARGEQYF. DNA for the CDR3: TGTGCCAGCAGTTACGGGGACGCCAGGGGAGAGCAGTACTTC. The chain has TRBV6-5 and TRBJ2-7, with D possibly TRBD1 on 6 matching bases. This CDR3 is built from 14 residues. V gave up 2 bases and J gave up 7 bases, with 15 bases separating them. Germline lookup yields CDR1 MNHEY and CDR2 SVGAGI.

This chain joins TRBV5-6 and TRBJ1-5; 10 nucleotides align to TRBD1. CDR3 length: 14 residues. CDR1 is SGHDT and CDR2 is YYEEEE in the germline V gene. V was pared by 4 bases and J by 4 bases, with 2 bases of the junction left unmatched. CDR3 nucleotide sequence: TGTGCCAGCAGCCGGACAGGGGGTAATCAGCCCCAGCATTTT. Translation gives CASSRTGGNQPQHF.

The chain couples TRBV6-5 to TRBJ1-2, with 11 nucleotides matching TRBD1. Looked up from germline, CDR1 is MNHEY and CDR2 is SVGAGI. This CDR3 spans 15 amino acids. The V and J ends lost 4 bases and 5 bases, in that order; junction bases with no gene match: 6. The CDR3 loop reads CASSSRTGGAYGYTF. CDR3 nucleotides: TGTGCCAGCAGTTCCCGGACAGGGGGCGCTTATGGCTACACCTTC.

The rearrangement joins TRBV30 to TRBJ2-5, with 9 bases aligning to TRBD1. This CDR3 region has 13 residues. CDR1 and CDR2 (germline): GTSNPN, SVGIG (reference sequence). J gave up 3 bases and V 3 bases, and 2 bases lay outside the gene matches. CDR3 sequence reads: CAWSGDREETQYF. DNA of the CDR3: TGTGCCTGGAGCGGGGACAGGGAAGAGACCCAGTACTTC. The variable domain in full, completed from reference TRBV30 and TRBJ2-5, reads SQTIHQWPATLVQPVGSPLSLECTVEGTSNPNLYWYRQAAGRGLQLLFYSVGIGQISSEVPQNLSASRPQDRQFILSSKKLLLSDSGFYLCAWSGDREETQYFGPGTRLLVL.

The rearrangement joins TRBV9 to TRBJ2-3, with unresolved D. V dropped 0 bases and J dropped 0 bases, with 8 bases sitting between them. This CDR3 contains 15 residues. Germline-derived CDR1 and CDR2 are SGDLS and YYNGEE. The CDR3 reads CASSVGAVSTDTQYF. Written as DNA, the CDR3 is TGTGCCAGCAGCGTAGGGGCAGTCAGCACAGATACGCAGTATTTT. Full variable domain (rest looked up from reference TRBV9 and TRBJ2-3): DSGVTQTPKHLITATGQRVTLRCSPRSGDLSVYWYQQSLDQGLQFLIQYYNGEERAKGNILERFSAQQFPDLHSELNLSSLELGDSALYFCASSVGAVSTDTQYFGPGTRLTVL.

The chain is built from TRBV9 and TRBJ1-1; D possibly corresponds to TRBD1 (6 bases). Germline values: CDR1 SGDLS, CDR2 YYNGEE. V was shortened by 0 bases and J by 2 bases, with 11 bases between the two germline ends. The CDR3 consists of 15 residues. CDR3 protein: CASSVDGGANTEAFF. CDR3 coding DNA: TGTGCCAGCAGCGTAGATGGGGGGGCCAACACTGAAGCTTTCTTT. Using reference TRBV9 and TRBJ1-1 for the parts outside the CDR3, the full variable domain is DSGVTQTPKHLITATGQRVTLRCSPRSGDLSVYWYQQSLDQGLQFLIQYYNGEERAKGNILERFSAQQFPDLHSELNLSSLELGDSALYFCASSVDGGANTEAFFGQGTRLTVV.

This clone was detected many times. This rearrangement joins TRBV9 to TRBJ1-3; no clear D. This CDR3 comprises 15 residues. In germline, CDR1 is SGDLS, CDR2 YYNGEE. The V end lost 4 bases, the J end lost 1 base, and 12 bases lay between the germline ends. The CDR3 DNA sequence: TGTGCCAGCAGCCCCCTCTGGTGTTCTGGAAACACCATATATTTT. Encoded protein: CASSPLWCSGNTIYF.

The chain couples TRBV2 to TRBJ1-2, with no clear D. The CDR3 length is 14 residues. V was cut by 2 bases and J by 5 bases, with 12 bases left in between. Germline assignment: CDR1 SNHLY and CDR2 FYNNEI. This CDR3 reads CASSESIGIYGYTF. The CDR3 DNA sequence: TGTGCCAGCAGTGAATCTATAGGAATTTATGGCTACACCTTC.

The chain combines TRBV2 with TRBJ2-7; D gene ambiguous. Germline V gives CDR1 SNHLY, CDR2 FYNNEI. Trimming removed 3 bases at V and 2 bases at J, with 8 bases between. This CDR3 contains 13 residues. CDR3 protein: CASSESFTYEQYF. For the CDR3, the DNA is TGTGCCAGCAGTGAGTCCTTCACCTACGAGCAGTACTTC.

This clone was observed a single time. The rearrangement joins TRBV4-1 to TRBJ2-3; the D gene is possibly TRBD2 (5 bases). The V gene's germline CDR1 is MGHRA and CDR2 YSYEKL. The CDR3 spans 17 residues. The V and J ends lost 4 bases and 1 base respectively, with 18 bases between them. The CDR3 nucleotides are TGCGCCAGCAGCCTGCTGGGGTACGTTAGCGGCACAGATACGCAGTATTTT. Translating gives CASSLLGYVSGTDTQYF.

The chain employs TRBV5-4 and TRBJ2-7; TRBD2 might be the D (5 bases). Germline CDR1 SGHNT, CDR2 YYREEE (reference sequence). There are 12 residues in the CDR3. V lost 4 bases and J lost 7, with 12 bases in between. This chain's CDR3 is CASSQTPGEQYF. CDR3 bases: TGTGCCAGCAGCCAGACACCGGGGGAGCAGTACTTC. The whole variable domain, remainder taken from reference TRBV5-4 and TRBJ2-7, is ETGVTQSPTHLIKTRGQQVTLRCSSQSGHNTVSWYQQALGQGPQFIFQYYREEENGRGNFPPRFSGLQFPNYSSELNVNALELDDSALYLCASSQTPGEQYFGPGTRLTVT.

This chain uses TRBV4-1 with TRBJ1-1, with 7 positions matching TRBD1. There are 15 residues in the CDR3. With V trimmed by 3 bases and J by 7 bases, 11 bases remained unmatched. Germline V CDR1 and CDR2: MGHRA, YSYEKL. The DNA for the CDR3 is TGCGCCAGCAGCCAGGGAGGGGGCGGAAGAAATGAAGCTTTCTTT. Amino acids: CASSQGGGGRNEAFF.

The chain employs TRBV28 and TRBJ2-1; D not certain. This CDR3 has 16 residues. V was clipped by 0 bases and J by 1 base, with 10 bases between them. The germline V gene has CDR1 MDHEN and CDR2 SYDVKM. This chain's CDR3 is CASSLWGSHSYNEQFF. The CDR3 DNA reads as TGTGCCAGCAGTTTATGGGGTAGCCATTCCTACAATGAGCAGTTCTTC.

V gene TRBV4-1 combines with J gene TRBJ1-1; tentatively, D is TRBD1 (5 bases). CDR3 size: 15 residues. Germline-derived CDR1 and CDR2 are MGHRA and YSYEKL. Trimming pared 3 bases from V and 6 bases from J, leaving 17 bases between. This CDR3 is CASSHGASGDAEAFF. CDR3 nucleotides: TGCGCCAGCAGCCATGGGGCCTCGGGGGACGCTGAAGCTTTCTTT.